Given below is one TCR beta chain in context. Antigen unknown. This entry comes from a study of Ad26.COV2.S vaccination and SARS-CoV-2 variants. Across the whole study: This donor came from the COV1001 trial of Ad26.COV2.S. Intramuscular Ad26.COV2.S doses were given once or twice, 56 days apart.

Germline V gene data show CDR1 as KGHSH and CDR2 as LQKENI. The V and J ends lost 0 bases and 8 bases respectively, with 10 bases between them. The CDR3 has 14 residues. General observations from the study: Marked by substantial breadth, spike-specific CD8+ and CD4+ T cell responses were reportedly seen after vaccination. Ad26.COV2.S recipients had broader spike-specific TCRs (P = 0.0014).

Treatment noted: 15 to 20 received Ad26.COV2.S at low or high dose, single or two shots; roughly five received placebo; per-sample allocation not given. Collection of samples fell on day 63 after the first vaccine or placebo injection. The repertoire was sequenced with immunoSEQ multiplex PCR; TCRdb's copy has only in-frame clones and lacks some. The sample carries about 680,000 clones, around 90% recorded once. The genes are TRBV18 and TRBJ1-4, with D tentatively TRBD1 (5 bases). This TCR was recovered from a person aged 18-65 years who received the Ad26.COV2.S COVID-19 vaccine or a placebo. The sample consisted of peripheral blood, taken in a trial of Ad26.COV2.S vaccine versus placebo. The DNA for the CDR3 is TGTGCCAGCTCACCACCGTCAGGGAGGGAAAAACTGTTTTTT. It codes for CASSPPSGREKLFF.